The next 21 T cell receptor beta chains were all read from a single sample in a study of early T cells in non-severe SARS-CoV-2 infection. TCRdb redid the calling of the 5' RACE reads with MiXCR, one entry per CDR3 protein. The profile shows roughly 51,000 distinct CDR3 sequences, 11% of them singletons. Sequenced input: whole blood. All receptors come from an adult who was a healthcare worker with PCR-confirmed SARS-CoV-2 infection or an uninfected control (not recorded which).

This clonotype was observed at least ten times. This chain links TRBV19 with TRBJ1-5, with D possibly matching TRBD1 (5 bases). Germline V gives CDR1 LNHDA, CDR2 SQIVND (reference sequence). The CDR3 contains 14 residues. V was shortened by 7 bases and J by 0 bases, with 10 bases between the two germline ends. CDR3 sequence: CASKGVDSNQPQHF. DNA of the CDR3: TGTGCCAGTAAAGGGGTTGATAGCAATCAGCCCCAGCATTTT.

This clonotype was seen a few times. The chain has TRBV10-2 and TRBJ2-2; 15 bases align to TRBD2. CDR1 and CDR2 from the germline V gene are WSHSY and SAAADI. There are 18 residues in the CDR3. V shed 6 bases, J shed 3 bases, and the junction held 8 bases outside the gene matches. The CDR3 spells CASREGLAGGRDTGELFF. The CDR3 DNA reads TGCGCCAGCAGGGAGGGACTAGCGGGGGGTAGAGACACCGGGGAGCTGTTTTTT.

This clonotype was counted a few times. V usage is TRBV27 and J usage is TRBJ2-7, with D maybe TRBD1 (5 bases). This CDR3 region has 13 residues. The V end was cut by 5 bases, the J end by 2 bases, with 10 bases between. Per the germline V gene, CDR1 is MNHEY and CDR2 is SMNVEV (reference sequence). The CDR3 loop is CASSVDTTYEQYF. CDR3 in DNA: TGTGCCAGCAGTGTGGACACCACCTACGAGCAGTACTTC.

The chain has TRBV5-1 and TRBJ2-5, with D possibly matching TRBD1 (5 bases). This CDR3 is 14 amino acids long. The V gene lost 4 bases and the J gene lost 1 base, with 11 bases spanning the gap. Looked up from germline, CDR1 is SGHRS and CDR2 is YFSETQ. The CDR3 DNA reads TGCGCCAGCAGCCAAGCCGACAGCCAAGAGACCCAGTACTTC. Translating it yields CASSQADSQETQYF.

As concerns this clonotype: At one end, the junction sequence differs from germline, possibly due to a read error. CDR3 in amino acids: CASSTRGTNTEELFF. As DNA, the CDR3 is TGTGCCAGCAGCACTAGGGGAACGAACACCGAGGAGCTGTTTTTT. The chain couples TRBV11-3 to TRBJ2-2, with D perhaps given as TRBD1 or TRBD2 (5 bases each). Per the germline V gene, CDR1 is SGHNT and CDR2 is YENEEA. The CDR3 covers 15 residues. The full variable domain, rest sourced from reference TRBV11-3 and TRBJ2-2, is EAGVVQSPRYKIIEKKQPVAFWCNPISGHNTLYWYLQNLGQGPELLIRYENEEAVDDSQLPKDRFSAERLKGVDSTLKIQPAELGDSAVYLCASSTRGTNTEELFFGEGSRLTVL.

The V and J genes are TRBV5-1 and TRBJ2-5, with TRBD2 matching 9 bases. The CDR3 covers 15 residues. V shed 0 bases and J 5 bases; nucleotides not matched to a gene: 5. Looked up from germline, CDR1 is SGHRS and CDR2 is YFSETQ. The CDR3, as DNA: TGCGCCAGCAGCTTGGGGACTAGCGTCGGGGAGACCCAGTACTTC. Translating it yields CASSLGTSVGETQYF.

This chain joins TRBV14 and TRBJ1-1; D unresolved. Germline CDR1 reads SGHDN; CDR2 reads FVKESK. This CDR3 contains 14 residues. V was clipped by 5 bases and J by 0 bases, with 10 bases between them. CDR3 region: CASSARRVNTEAFF. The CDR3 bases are TGTGCCAGCAGCGCCCGACGGGTGAACACTGAAGCTTTCTTT.

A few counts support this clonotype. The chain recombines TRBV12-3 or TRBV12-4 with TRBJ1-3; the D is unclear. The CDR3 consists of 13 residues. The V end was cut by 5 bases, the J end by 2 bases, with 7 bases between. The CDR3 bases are TGTGCCAGCAGTCCTTCGACTGGAAACACCATATATTTT. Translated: CASSPSTGNTIYF.

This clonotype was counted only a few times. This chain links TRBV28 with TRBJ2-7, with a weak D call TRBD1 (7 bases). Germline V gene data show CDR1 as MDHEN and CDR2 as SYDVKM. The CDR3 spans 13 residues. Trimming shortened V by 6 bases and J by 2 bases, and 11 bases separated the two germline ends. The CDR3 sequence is CASSSGGPYEQYF. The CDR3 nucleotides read TGTGCCAGCAGCTCAGGGGGGCCCTACGAGCAGTACTTC. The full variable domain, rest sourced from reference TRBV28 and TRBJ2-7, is DVKVTQSSRYLVKRTGEKVFLECVQDMDHENMFWYRQDPGLGLRLIYFSYDVKMKEKGDIPEGYSVSREKKERFSLILESASTNQTSMYLCASSSGGPYEQYFGPGTRLTVT.

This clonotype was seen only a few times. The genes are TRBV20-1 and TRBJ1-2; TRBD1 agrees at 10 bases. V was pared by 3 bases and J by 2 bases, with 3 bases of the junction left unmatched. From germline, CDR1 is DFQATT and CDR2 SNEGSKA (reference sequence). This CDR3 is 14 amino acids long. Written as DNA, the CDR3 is TGCAGTGCTAGGGGACAGGGGCAAAACTATGGCTACACCTTC. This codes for CSARGQGQNYGYTF.

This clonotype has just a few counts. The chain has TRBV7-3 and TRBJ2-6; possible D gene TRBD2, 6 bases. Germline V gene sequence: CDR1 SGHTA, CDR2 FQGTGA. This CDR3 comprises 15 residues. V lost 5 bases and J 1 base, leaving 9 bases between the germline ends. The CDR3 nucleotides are TGTGCCAGCAGCCGACTAGTTTCTGGGGCCAACGTCCTGACTTTC. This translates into CASSRLVSGANVLTF.

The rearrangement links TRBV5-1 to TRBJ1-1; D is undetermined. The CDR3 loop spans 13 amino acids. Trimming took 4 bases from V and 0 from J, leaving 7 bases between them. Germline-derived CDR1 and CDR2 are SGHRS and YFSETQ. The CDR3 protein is CASSMTVNTEAFF. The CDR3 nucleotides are TGCGCCAGCAGCATGACGGTGAACACTGAAGCTTTCTTT.

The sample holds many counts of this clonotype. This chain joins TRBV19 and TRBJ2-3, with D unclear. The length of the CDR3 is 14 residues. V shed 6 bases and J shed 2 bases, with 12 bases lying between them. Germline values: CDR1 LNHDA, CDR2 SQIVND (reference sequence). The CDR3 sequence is CASRVVSSTDTQYF. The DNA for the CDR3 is TGTGCCAGTAGAGTGGTATCCTCCACAGATACGCAGTATTTT.

In nucleotides, the CDR3 is TGTGCCAGCAGCCCGTCCCGGGACAGGGGAAACAATAGAGGAAAACTGTTTTTT. Residues: CASSPSRDRGNNRGKLFF. The rearrangement uses TRBV5-4 and TRBJ1-4; 10 nucleotides line up with TRBD1. CDR1 and CDR2 (germline): SGHNT, YYREEE (reference sequence). Trimming at V came to 4 bases and at J to 10 bases, leaving 19 bases not matched to a gene. This CDR3 region has 18 residues.

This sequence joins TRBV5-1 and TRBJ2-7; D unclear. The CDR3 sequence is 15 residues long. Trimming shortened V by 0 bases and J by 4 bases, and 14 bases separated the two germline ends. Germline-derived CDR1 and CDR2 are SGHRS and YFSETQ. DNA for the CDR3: TGCGCCAGCAGCTTGGATGTCTCCCAGGTTTACGAGCAGTACTTC. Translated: CASSLDVSQVYEQYF. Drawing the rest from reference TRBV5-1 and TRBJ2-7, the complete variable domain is KAGVTQTPRYLIKTRGQQVTLSCSPISGHRSVSWYQQTPGQGLQFLFEYFSETQRNKGNFPGRFSGRQFSNSRSEMNVSTLELGDSALYLCASSLDVSQVYEQYFGPGTRLTVT.

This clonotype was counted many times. The CDR3 here is CASSRDGGKNIQYF. DNA for the CDR3: TGCGCCAGCAGCCGGGACGGAGGAAAAAACATTCAGTACTTC. The V and J genes are TRBV5-1 and TRBJ2-4; D tentatively fits TRBD1 or TRBD2 (5 bases each). V was clipped by 4 bases and J by 4 bases, with 12 bases between them. The length of the CDR3 is 14 residues. Germline CDR1 and CDR2: SGHRS and YFSETQ.

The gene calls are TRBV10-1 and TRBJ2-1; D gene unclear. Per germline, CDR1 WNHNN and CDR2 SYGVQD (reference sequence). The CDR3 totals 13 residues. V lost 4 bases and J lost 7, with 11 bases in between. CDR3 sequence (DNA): TGCGCCAGCAGTGCTAGGGCTACTAATGAGCAGTTCTTC. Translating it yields CASSARATNEQFF.

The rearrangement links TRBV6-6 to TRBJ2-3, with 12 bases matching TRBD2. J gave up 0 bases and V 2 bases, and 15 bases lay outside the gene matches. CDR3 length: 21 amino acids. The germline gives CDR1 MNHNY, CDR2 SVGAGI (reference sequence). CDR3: CASSYPPASGRGPLSTDTQYF. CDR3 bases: TGTGCCAGCAGTTACCCCCCGGCTAGCGGGAGGGGCCCCTTAAGCACAGATACGCAGTATTTT.

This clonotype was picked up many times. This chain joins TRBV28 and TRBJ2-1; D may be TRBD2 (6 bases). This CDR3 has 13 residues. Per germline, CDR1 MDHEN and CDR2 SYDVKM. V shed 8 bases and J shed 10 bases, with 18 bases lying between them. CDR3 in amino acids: CASSRGAVGEQFF. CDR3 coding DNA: TGTGCCAGCTCACGCGGGGCAGTCGGGGAGCAGTTCTTC.

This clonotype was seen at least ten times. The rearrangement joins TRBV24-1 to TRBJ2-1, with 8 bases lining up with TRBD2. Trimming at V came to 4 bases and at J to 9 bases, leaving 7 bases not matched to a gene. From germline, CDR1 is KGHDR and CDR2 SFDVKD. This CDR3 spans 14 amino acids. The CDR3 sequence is CATSELRGGSEQFF. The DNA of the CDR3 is TGTGCCACCAGTGAGTTACGGGGGGGAAGTGAGCAGTTCTTC.

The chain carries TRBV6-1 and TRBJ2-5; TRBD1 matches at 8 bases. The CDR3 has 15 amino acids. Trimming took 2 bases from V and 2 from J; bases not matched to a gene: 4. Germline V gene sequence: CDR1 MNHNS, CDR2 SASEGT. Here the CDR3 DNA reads TGTGCCAGCAGTGAAACAGGGGGTCTTCAAGAGACCCAGTACTTC. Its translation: CASSETGGLQETQYF.